This TCR beta chain was recorded in a study of blood T cells in healthy people across ages. Individuals who donated were healthy Caucasians from Russia aged roughly 6 to 100. PBMCs were isolated at a quantity of at least 7 million per sample. Alongside a J-beta primer mix, a sample-barcoded 5' primer served in a second PCR lasting about 6 to 12 cycles. Every sample returned 2.5 million or more CDR3-containing paired-end reads. A single record per CDR3 protein comes from TCRdb applying MiXCR to the 5' RACE reads. This table has some 700,000 distinct CDR3 sequences, roughly 44% appearing once. Germline V CDR1 and CDR2: MNHNS, SASEGT. Trimming removed 8 bases from V and 0 bases from J; junction bases left unmatched: 9. This CDR3 is 17 amino acids long. This clonotype appeared a few times.

Sequenced input: blood. V is TRBV6-1 and J is TRBJ2-6; 8 bases fit TRBD1. The clonotype was recovered from a woman aged 60-75 years in good health. The CDR3 loop reads CASGPGQANSGANVLTF. CDR3 coding DNA: TGTGCCAGCGGCCCGGGACAGGCGAACTCTGGGGCCAACGTCCTGACTTTC.